The 24 T cell receptor beta chains below come from one sample, sequenced in a study of T-cell reconstitution after alpha-beta-depleted transplantation in children. A library of TCRbeta sequences, prepared with unique molecular identifiers, was generated. TCRdb called the PCR reads again in MiXCR, with one record for every CDR3 protein. The sample holds 700,000 to 950,000 distinct CDR3 sequences, 15% to 20% seen once. Source: PBMCs, mostly from graft donor cells, taken 360 days after TCRalphabeta/CD19-depleted stem cell transplant. The receptors stem from a male patient between 5 and 17 years old who had a stem cell transplant for acute lymphoblastic leukemia, so the T cells may come from the graft donor.

A few counts support this clonotype. V gene TRBV27 combines with J gene TRBJ2-2, with a possible D match to TRBD2 (5 bases). Germline V gene lookup returns CDR1 MNHEY and CDR2 SMNVEV (reference sequence). The V end was cut by 0 bases, the J end by 3 bases, with 11 bases between. This CDR3 is built from 16 residues. The CDR3 bases are TGTGCCAGCAGTTTATCCGGCAGCGGCTACACCGGGGAGCTGTTTTTT. Translated, it gives CASSLSGSGYTGELFF.

The chain employs TRBV20-1 and TRBJ2-1; 10 nucleotides align to TRBD2. This CDR3 has 18 amino acids. V trimming: 8 bases; J trimming: 0 bases; junction bases outside the gene matches: 16. CDR1 and CDR2 from the germline V gene are DFQATT and SNEGSKA (reference sequence). CDR3 in DNA: TGCAGTACCTCCCGGGGTAGCGGGAGGCGGAGCTCCTACAATGAGCAGTTCTTC. The encoded protein is CSTSRGSGRRSSYNEQFF.

This chain connects TRBV19 to TRBJ1-5; D is perhaps TRBD1 (5 bases). Between the trimmed V and J ends, which lost 1 base and 3 bases, there was a span of 10 bases. Looked up from germline, CDR1 is LNHDA and CDR2 is SQIVND (reference sequence). The CDR3 spans 15 residues. The CDR3: CASSIAGQINQPQHF. The CDR3 DNA reads as TGTGCCAGTAGTATAGCTGGACAAATCAATCAGCCCCAGCATTTT.

This chain links TRBV5-5 with TRBJ2-5; unclear D gene. Germline lookup yields CDR1 SGHKS and CDR2 YYEKEE (reference sequence). This CDR3 is built from 15 residues. V shed 1 base and J shed 1 base, with 11 bases lying between them. CDR3 coding DNA: TGTGCCAGCAGCTTGACATATGGAGCCCAAGAGACCCAGTACTTC. Its translation: CASSLTYGAQETQYF.

This clonotype was counted between two and nine times. This chain joins TRBV29-1 and TRBJ2-5; a possible D gene is TRBD2 (5 bases). The CDR3 has 15 residues. Germline V lookup: CDR1 SQVTM, CDR2 ANQGSEA. The V gene lost 0 bases and the J gene lost 4 bases, with 15 bases spanning the gap. The CDR3 region is CSVEELESRGETQYF. The CDR3 bases are TGCAGCGTTGAAGAACTGGAGTCACGGGGAGAGACCCAGTACTTC.

This clonotype was observed a handful of times. The chain uses TRBV7-9 and TRBJ2-2, with 7 bases identical to TRBD2. Germline CDR1 is SEHNR and CDR2 is FQNEAQ (reference sequence). There are 18 residues in the CDR3. The ends lost 5 bases at V and 4 bases at J; junction bases unmatched: 16. CDR3 protein: CASSLETWREFSTGELFF. CDR3 in DNA: TGTGCCAGCAGCCTAGAAACTTGGCGGGAGTTTAGCACCGGGGAGCTGTTTTTT.

The sample holds many counts of this clonotype. V gene TRBV10-3 combines with J gene TRBJ2-7; D remains ambiguous. The CDR3 spans 13 residues. Looked up from germline, CDR1 is ENHRY and CDR2 is SYGVKD. The V gene lost 0 bases and the J gene lost 2 bases, with 5 bases spanning the gap. The CDR3 loop reads CAISESIAYEQYF. CDR3 coding DNA: TGTGCCATCAGTGAGTCGATCGCCTACGAGCAGTACTTC.

This clonotype was observed a handful of times. The rearrangement joins TRBV7-3 to TRBJ2-3, with D maybe TRBD2 (6 bases). Trimming took 2 bases from V and 5 from J, leaving 14 bases between them. Germline V CDR1 and CDR2: SGHTA, FQGTGA. CDR3 length: 15 residues. CDR3 in amino acids: CASSLGGLGGDTQYF. CDR3 DNA sequence: TGTGCCAGCAGCTTAGGAGGGTTAGGTGGAGATACGCAGTATTTT. Full variable domain (rest looked up from reference TRBV7-3 and TRBJ2-3): GAGVSQTPSNKVTEKGKYVELRCDPISGHTALYWYRQSLGQGPEFLIYFQGTGAADDSGLPNDRFFAVRPEGSVSTLKIQRTERGDSAVYLCASSLGGLGGDTQYFGPGTRLTVL.

This clonotype was seen more than once but under ten times. The J gene is TRBJ1-5, the V gene TRBV12-3 or TRBV12-4, with no clear D. The CDR3 loop spans 13 amino acids. V lost 3 bases to trimming and J lost 6 bases, with 9 bases between them. The CDR3 DNA sequence: TGTGCCAGCAGTTTTGAGGGAAGTCAGCCCCAGCATTTT. This codes for CASSFEGSQPQHF.

This clonotype was observed many times. The chain couples TRBV10-1 to TRBJ2-7, with D perhaps TRBD2 (6 bases). The CDR3 consists of 13 residues. The V end lost 5 bases, the J end lost 7 bases, and 15 bases lay between the germline ends. CDR1 and CDR2 (germline): WNHNN, SYGVQD (reference sequence). CDR3 DNA sequence: TGCGCCAGCAGTAGGGACTCCTCGGGGGAGCAGTACTTC. Amino acids: CASSRDSSGEQYF.

The genes are TRBV4-2 and TRBJ2-5; 7 nucleotides align to TRBD1. The CDR3 is 17 amino acids. CDR1 is LGHNA, CDR2 YNFKEQ, per germline. V shed 0 bases and J 4 bases; nucleotides not matched to a gene: 11. Written as DNA, the CDR3 is TGTGCCAGCAGCCAAGATGGGCCGGTGGCAGGGGGAGAGACCCAGTACTTC. Protein: CASSQDGPVAGGETQYF.

This clonotype was seen at least ten times. The V and J genes are TRBV15 and TRBJ2-5, with TRBD2 as a possible D gene (6 bases). Germline V gene sequence: CDR1 LNHNV, CDR2 YYDKDF (reference sequence). The CDR3 contains 18 residues. The V and J ends lost 6 bases and 0 bases respectively, with 23 bases between them. In nucleotides, the CDR3 is TGTGCCACCAGGAGTCAACGGGAAGGGGACTGGTACCAAGAGACCCAGTACTTC. It codes for CATRSQREGDWYQETQYF.

The table lists this clonotype with a few counts. This chain connects TRBV5-1 to TRBJ2-7; D perhaps matches TRBD2 (6 bases). Germline CDR1 and CDR2: SGHRS and YFSETQ. Trimming left V 1 base short and J 3 bases short, with 14 bases between. The CDR3 contains 15 residues. CDR3 in amino acids: CASSLSRGGNYEQYF. The CDR3 nucleotides read TGCGCCAGCAGCTTGTCGAGGGGAGGCAACTACGAGCAGTACTTC. Variable domain in full (rest from reference TRBV5-1 and TRBJ2-7): KAGVTQTPRYLIKTRGQQVTLSCSPISGHRSVSWYQQTPGQGLQFLFEYFSETQRNKGNFPGRFSGRQFSNSRSEMNVSTLELGDSALYLCASSLSRGGNYEQYFGPGTRLTVT.

This clonotype turned up a few times. The chain is built from TRBV12-3 or TRBV12-4 and TRBJ2-1; D remains ambiguous. The V and J ends lost 3 bases and 2 bases respectively, with 5 bases between them. The CDR3 length is 13 residues. The CDR3 DNA sequence: TGTGCCAGCAGTTTTGTGGCCTACAATGAGCAGTTCTTC. Translating it yields CASSFVAYNEQFF.

Turning to this clonotype: Since a much larger clone is just one base distant, this may be a read error. The rearrangement uses TRBV12-3 or TRBV12-4 and TRBJ2-7; weak D call: TRBD2 (6 bases). Between the trimmed V and J ends, which lost 7 bases and 0 bases, there was a span of 7 bases. The CDR3 contains 12 residues. The CDR3 sequence is CASTEGSYEQYF. CDR3 DNA sequence: TGTGCCAGCACGGAGGGCTCCTACGAGCAGTACTTC.

The CDR3 region is CSAQSGSPYEQYF. For the CDR3, the DNA is TGCAGTGCGCAAAGCGGGAGCCCCTACGAGCAGTACTTC. The chain uses TRBV20-1 and TRBJ2-7; TRBD2 matches at 8 bases. This CDR3 has 13 amino acids. The V and J ends lost 6 bases and 2 bases, in that order; junction bases with no gene match: 6. Germline V gene lookup returns CDR1 DFQATT and CDR2 SNEGSKA (reference sequence).

This clonotype was seen more than once but under ten times. The gene calls are TRBV20-1 and TRBJ2-2; maybe TRBD1 (5 bases). Germline CDR1 and CDR2: DFQATT and SNEGSKA (reference sequence). The CDR3 length is 15 residues. The germline V and J ends were trimmed by 0 bases and 5 bases, with 13 bases remaining between them. The CDR3 DNA reads TGCAGTGCTAGAGATGCTTTTAGGGGAACCGGGGAGCTGTTTTTT. Residues: CSARDAFRGTGELFF.

The rearrangement uses TRBV7-9 and TRBJ1-4; possible D gene TRBD1, 5 bases. Germline V gives CDR1 SEHNR, CDR2 FQNEAQ (reference sequence). V lost 6 bases, J lost 16 bases, and 24 bases lay in between. There are 14 residues in the CDR3. The CDR3: CASRPVRPDKKKFF. In DNA, the CDR3 is TGTGCCAGCAGGCCGGTACGGCCGGACAAAAAGAAGTTTTTT.

This clonotype was counted only a few times. The J gene is TRBJ2-1, the V gene TRBV7-3, with 16 bases identical to TRBD2. The length of the CDR3 is 18 residues. V lost 4 bases, J lost 6 bases, and 9 bases stayed unmatched. In germline, CDR1 is SGHTA, CDR2 FQGTGA. This CDR3 is CASSSNPGLAGGGNEQFF. CDR3 DNA: TGTGCCAGCAGCTCCAATCCGGGACTAGCGGGAGGGGGCAATGAGCAGTTCTTC.

This clonotype appeared a few times. This rearrangement joins TRBV5-1 to TRBJ1-4, with TRBD1 as a possible D gene (5 bases). The germline V gene has CDR1 SGHRS and CDR2 YFSETQ. V lost 3 bases to trimming and J lost 7 bases, with 16 bases between them. The CDR3 extends over 15 amino acids. This chain's CDR3 is CASSWLDGGTEKLFF. CDR3 nucleotide sequence: TGCGCCAGCAGCTGGCTGGACGGGGGAACTGAAAAACTGTTTTTT.

This rearrangement joins TRBV5-1 to TRBJ2-3; unclear D gene. This CDR3 has 15 residues. The germline CDR1 and CDR2 sequences are SGHRS and YFSETQ. V lost 0 bases and J 0 bases, leaving 8 bases between the germline ends. CDR3 sequence reads: CASSLDPKSTDTQYF. CDR3 bases: TGCGCCAGCAGCTTGGATCCCAAGAGCACAGATACGCAGTATTTT.

This clonotype has a handful of counts. This rearrangement joins TRBV20-1 to TRBJ2-2; TRBD1 matches at 8 bases. Looked up from germline, CDR1 is DFQATT and CDR2 is SNEGSKA (reference sequence). The V gene end was trimmed by 0 bases and the J gene end by 1 base; junction bases not matched to a gene: 13. The CDR3 sequence is 19 residues long. In nucleotides, the CDR3 is TGCAGTGCTAGAGATCGGACAGGGAAAGTCGGGTGGAACACCGGGGAGCTGTTTTTT. Its translation: CSARDRTGKVGWNTGELFF.

This chain joins TRBV11-1 and TRBJ2-1, with 10 bases aligning to TRBD2. The J segment lost 6 bases and the V segment lost 8 bases, leaving 10 bases of the junction unmatched. Germline CDR1 and CDR2: SGHAT and FQDESV (reference sequence). This CDR3 region has 15 residues. The CDR3 loop reads CASRGWGLALNEQFF. CDR3 in DNA: TGTGCCAGCCGGGGGTGGGGACTAGCGCTCAATGAGCAGTTCTTC.

The J gene is TRBJ2-3, the V gene TRBV20-1; D call uncertain. The CDR3 has 12 residues. Per the germline V gene, CDR1 is DFQATT and CDR2 is SNEGSKA (reference sequence). The V end lost 3 bases, the J end lost 4 bases, and 8 bases lay between the germline ends. In DNA form, the CDR3 reads TGCAGTGCTAGTACCGACGCAGATACGCAGTATTTT. Amino acid sequence: CSASTDADTQYF.